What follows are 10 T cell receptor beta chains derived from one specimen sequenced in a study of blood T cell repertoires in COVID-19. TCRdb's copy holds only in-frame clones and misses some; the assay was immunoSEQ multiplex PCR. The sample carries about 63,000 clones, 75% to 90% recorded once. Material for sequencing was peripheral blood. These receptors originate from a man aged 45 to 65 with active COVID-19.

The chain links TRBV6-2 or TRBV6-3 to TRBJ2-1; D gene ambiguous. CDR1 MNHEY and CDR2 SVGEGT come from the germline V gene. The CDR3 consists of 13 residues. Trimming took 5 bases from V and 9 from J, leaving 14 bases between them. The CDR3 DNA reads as TGTGCCAGCAGTCTCCCTACCGCAGGTGAGCAGTTCTTC. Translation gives CASSLPTAGEQFF.

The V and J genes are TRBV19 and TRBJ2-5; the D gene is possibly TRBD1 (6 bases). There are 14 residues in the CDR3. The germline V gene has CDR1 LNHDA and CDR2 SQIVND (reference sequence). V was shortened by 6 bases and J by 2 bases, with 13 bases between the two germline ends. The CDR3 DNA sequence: TGTGCCAGTAGGGACAGAAAATTGCAAGAGACCCAGTACTTC. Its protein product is CASRDRKLQETQYF.

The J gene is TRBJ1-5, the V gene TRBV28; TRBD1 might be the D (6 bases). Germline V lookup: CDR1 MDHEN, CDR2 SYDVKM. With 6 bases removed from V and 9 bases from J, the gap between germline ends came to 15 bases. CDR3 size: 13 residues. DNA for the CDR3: TGTGCCAGCAGACTTAACAGGGACCGGCCCCAGCATTTT. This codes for CASRLNRDRPQHF.

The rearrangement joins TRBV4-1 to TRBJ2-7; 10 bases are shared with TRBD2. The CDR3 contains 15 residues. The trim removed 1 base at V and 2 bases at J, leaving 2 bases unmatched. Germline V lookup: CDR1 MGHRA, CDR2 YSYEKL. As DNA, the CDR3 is TGCGCCAGCAGCCAAGTACTAGCGGGGACCTACGAGCAGTACTTC. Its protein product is CASSQVLAGTYEQYF.

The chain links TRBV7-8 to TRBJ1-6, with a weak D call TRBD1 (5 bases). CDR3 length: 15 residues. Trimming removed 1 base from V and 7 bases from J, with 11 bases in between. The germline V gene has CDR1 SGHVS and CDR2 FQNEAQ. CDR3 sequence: CASSLEDRSNSPLHF. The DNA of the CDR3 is TGTGCCAGCAGCTTAGAAGACAGAAGCAATTCACCCCTCCACTTT. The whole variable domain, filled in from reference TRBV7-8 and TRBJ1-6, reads GAGVSQSPRYKVAKRGQDVALRCDPISGHVSLFWYQQALGQGPEFLTYFQNEAQLDKSGLPSDRFFAERPEGSVSTLKIQRTQQEDSAVYLCASSLEDRSNSPLHFGNGTRLTVT.

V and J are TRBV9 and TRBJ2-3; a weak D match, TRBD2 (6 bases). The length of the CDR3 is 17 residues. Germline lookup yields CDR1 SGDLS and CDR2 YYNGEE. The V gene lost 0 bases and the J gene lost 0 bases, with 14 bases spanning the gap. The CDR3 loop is CASSVVGGLTSTDTQYF. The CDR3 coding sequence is TGTGCCAGCAGCGTAGTGGGGGGATTAACAAGCACAGATACGCAGTATTTT.

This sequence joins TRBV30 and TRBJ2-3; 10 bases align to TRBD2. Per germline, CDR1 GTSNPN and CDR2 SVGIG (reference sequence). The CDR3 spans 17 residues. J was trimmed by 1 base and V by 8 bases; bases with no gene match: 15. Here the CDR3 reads CATHGWTSGGGTDTQYF. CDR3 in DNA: TGTGCCACGCACGGCTGGACTAGCGGCGGGGGCACAGATACGCAGTATTTT. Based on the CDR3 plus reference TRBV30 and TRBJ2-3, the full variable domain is SQTIHQWPATLVQPVGSPLSLECTVEGTSNPNLYWYRQAAGRGLQLLFYSVGIGQISSEVPQNLSASRPQDRQFILSSKKLLLSDSGFYLCATHGWTSGGGTDTQYFGPGTRLTVL.

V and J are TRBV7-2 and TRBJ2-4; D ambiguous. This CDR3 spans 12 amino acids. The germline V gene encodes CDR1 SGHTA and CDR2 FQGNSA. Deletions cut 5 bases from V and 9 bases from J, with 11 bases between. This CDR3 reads CASSPSESIQYF. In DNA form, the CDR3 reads TGTGCCAGCAGCCCGTCTGAGAGCATTCAGTACTTC.

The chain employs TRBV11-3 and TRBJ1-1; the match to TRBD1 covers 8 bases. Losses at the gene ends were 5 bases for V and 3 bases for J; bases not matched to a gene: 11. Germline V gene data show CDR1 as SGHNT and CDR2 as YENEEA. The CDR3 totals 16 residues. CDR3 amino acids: CASSLGQGGSYTEAFF. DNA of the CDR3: TGTGCCAGCAGCCTTGGACAGGGTGGTTCTTACACTGAAGCTTTCTTT.

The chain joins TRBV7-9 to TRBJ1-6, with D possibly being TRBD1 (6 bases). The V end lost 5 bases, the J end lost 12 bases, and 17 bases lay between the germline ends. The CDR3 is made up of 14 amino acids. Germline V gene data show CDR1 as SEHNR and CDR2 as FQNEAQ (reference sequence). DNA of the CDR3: TGTGCCAGCAGCGCCCAGACAGGTCTGGAACCCCTCCACTTT. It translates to CASSAQTGLEPLHF.